This TCR beta chain was identified in a study of blood T cells in healthy people across ages. Study-level results: No one knew whether donors had CMV, which possibly confounded expanded clonotype changes.

A remark on this clonotype: Its antigen is unidentified. Compared with germline, one end of the junction differs, possibly owing to a read error.

A second PCR, run for roughly 7 to 11 cycles, used a sample-barcoded 5' primer plus a J-beta primer mix. TCRdb recomputed calls from the 5' RACE reads with MiXCR, one row per CDR3 protein. This sample carries hundreds of thousands of distinct CDR3 sequences, more than 40% of them seen once, and the ten largest clones take around 21%. CDR1 WNHNN and CDR2 SYGVQD come from the germline V gene (reference sequence). The CDR3 length is 13 residues. Sequenced input: blood. The origin of this receptor is a man aged 55 to 70 in good health. The genes are TRBV10-1 and TRBJ2-1; D is perhaps TRBD1 or TRBD2 (6 bases each). The DNA of the CDR3 is TGCGCCAGCGGTGAGGGGGGAGCGGATGAGCAGTTCTTC. Amino acid sequence: CASGEGGADEQFF.